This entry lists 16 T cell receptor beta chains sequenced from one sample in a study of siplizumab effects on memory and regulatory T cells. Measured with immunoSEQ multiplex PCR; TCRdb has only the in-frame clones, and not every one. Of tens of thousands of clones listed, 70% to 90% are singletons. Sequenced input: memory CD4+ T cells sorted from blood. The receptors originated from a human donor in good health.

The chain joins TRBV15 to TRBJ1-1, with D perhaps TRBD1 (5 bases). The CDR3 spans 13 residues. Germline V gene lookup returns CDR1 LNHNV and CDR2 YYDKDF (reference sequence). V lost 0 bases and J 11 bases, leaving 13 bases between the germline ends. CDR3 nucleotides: TGTGCCACCAGCAGAGATCCCACCCCAGGGGCTTTCTTT. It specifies CATSRDPTPGAFF.

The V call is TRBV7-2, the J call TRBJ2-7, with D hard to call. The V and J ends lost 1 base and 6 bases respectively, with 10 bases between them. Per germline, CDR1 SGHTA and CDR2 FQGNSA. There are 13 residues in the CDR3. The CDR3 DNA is TGTGCCAGCAGCTTAGTCCGATTGGGCGAGCAGTACTTC. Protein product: CASSLVRLGEQYF.

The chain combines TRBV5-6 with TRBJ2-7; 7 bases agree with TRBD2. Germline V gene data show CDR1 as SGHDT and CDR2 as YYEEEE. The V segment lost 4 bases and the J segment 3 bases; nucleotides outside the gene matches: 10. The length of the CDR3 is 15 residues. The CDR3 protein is CASSMGLPDRYEQYF. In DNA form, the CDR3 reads TGTGCCAGCAGCATGGGACTACCCGATCGCTACGAGCAGTACTTC.

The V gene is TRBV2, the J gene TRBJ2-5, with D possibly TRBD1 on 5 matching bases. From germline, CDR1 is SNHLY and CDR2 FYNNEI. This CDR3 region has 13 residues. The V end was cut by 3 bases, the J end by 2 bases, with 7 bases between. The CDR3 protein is CASSDDSQETQYF. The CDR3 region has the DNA TGTGCCAGCAGTGATGACAGTCAAGAGACCCAGTACTTC. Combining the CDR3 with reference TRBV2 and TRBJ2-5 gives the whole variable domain EPEVTQTPSHQVTQMGQEVILRCVPISNHLYFYWYRQILGQKVEFLVSFYNNEISEKSEIFDDQFSVERPDGSNFTLKIRSTKLEDSAMYFCASSDDSQETQYFGPGTRLLVL.

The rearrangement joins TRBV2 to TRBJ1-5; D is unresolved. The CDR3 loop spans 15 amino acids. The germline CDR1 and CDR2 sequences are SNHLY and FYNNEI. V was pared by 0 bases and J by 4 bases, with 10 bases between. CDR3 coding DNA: TGTGCCAGCAGTGAAGCTGGGGAGCGTAATCAGCCCCAGCATTTT. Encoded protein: CASSEAGERNQPQHF.

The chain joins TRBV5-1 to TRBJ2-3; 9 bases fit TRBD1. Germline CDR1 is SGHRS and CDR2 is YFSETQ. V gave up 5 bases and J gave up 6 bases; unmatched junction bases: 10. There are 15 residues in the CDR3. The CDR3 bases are TGCGCCAGCAGTCTCCGGGACAGGGCGATCGATACGCAGTATTTT. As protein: CASSLRDRAIDTQYF.

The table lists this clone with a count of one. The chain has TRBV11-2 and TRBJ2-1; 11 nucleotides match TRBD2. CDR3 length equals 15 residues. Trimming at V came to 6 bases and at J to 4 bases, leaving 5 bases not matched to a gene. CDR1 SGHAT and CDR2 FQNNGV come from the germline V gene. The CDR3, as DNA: TGTGCCAGCAGATCTAGCGGGAGGTTTTACAATGAGCAGTTCTTC. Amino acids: CASRSSGRFYNEQFF.

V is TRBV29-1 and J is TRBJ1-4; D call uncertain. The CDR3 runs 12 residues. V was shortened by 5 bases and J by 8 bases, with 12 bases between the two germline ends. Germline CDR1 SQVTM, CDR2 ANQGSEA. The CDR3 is CSVSEPREKLFF. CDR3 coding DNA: TGCAGCGTTTCAGAGCCTAGGGAAAAACTGTTTTTT.

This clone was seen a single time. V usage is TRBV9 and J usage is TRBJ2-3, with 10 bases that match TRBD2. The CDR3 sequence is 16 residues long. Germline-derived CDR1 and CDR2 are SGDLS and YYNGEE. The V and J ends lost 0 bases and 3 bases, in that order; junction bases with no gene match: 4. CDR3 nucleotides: TGTGCCAGCAGCGTAGGGGCTAGCGGGAGTACAGATACGCAGTATTTT. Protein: CASSVGASGSTDTQYF.

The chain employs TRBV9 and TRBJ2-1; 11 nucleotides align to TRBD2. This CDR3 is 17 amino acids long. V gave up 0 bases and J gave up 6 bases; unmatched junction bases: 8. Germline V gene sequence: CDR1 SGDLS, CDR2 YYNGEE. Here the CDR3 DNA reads TGTGCCAGCAGCGTAGGGCCCGGGACTAGCGGAACCAATGAGCAGTTCTTC. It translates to CASSVGPGTSGTNEQFF.

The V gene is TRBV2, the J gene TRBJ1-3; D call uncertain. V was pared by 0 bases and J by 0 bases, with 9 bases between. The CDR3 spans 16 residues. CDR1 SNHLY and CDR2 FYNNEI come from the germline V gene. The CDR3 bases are TGTGCCAGCAGTGAAGCCGACTCCCGCTCTGGAAACACCATATATTTT. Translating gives CASSEADSRSGNTIYF.

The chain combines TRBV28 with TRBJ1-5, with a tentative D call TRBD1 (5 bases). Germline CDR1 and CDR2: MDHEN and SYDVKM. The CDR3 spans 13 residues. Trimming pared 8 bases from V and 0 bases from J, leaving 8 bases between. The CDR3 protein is CASRGGSNQPQHF. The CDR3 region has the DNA TGTGCCAGCCGGGGGGGTAGCAATCAGCCCCAGCATTTT.

The CDR3 here is CSASEPDTQYF. Written as DNA, the CDR3 is TGCAGTGCTAGTGAACCAGATACGCAGTATTTT. The chain has TRBV20-1 and TRBJ2-3, with D uncertain. The germline V gene encodes CDR1 DFQATT and CDR2 SNEGSKA (reference sequence). This CDR3 is built from 11 residues. Trimming left V 3 bases short and J 4 bases short, with 5 bases between.

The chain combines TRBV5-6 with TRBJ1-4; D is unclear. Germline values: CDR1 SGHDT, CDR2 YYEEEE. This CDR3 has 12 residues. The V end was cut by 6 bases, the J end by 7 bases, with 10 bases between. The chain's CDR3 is CASTHSGEKLFF. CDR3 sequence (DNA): TGTGCCAGCACCCATTCAGGTGAAAAACTGTTTTTT. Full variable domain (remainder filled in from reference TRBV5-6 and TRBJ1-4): DAGVTQSPTHLIKTRGQQVTLRCSPKSGHDTVSWYQQALGQGPQFIFQYYEEEERQRGNFPDRFSGHQFPNYSSELNVNALLLGDSALYLCASTHSGEKLFFGSGTQLSVL.

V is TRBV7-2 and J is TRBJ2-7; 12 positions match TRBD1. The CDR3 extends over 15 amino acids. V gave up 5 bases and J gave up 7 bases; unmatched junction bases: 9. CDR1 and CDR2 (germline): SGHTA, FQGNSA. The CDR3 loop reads CASSLRGTGGYEQYF. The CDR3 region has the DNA TGTGCCAGCAGCCTACGGGGGACAGGGGGCTATGAGCAGTACTTC.

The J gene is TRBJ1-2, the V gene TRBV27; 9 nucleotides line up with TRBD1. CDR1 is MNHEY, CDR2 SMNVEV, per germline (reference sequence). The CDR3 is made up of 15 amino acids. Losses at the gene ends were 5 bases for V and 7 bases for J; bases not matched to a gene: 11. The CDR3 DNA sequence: TGTGCCAGCAGTCCGCTGACAGGGGGAGCTGGTGGCTACACCTTC. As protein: CASSPLTGGAGGYTF.